The next 14 T cell receptor beta chains were all read from a single sample in a study of blood T cell repertoires in COVID-19. Method: immunoSEQ multiplex PCR; TCRdb's copy keeps in-frame clones and lacks some. Among under 250,000 clones, about 80% were seen once, and the ten largest hold about 2%. Source material: PBMCs or T cells enriched from blood (not recorded which). These receptors were taken from a man aged 55 to 69 who had recovered from COVID-19.

The chain is built from TRBV5-8 and TRBJ1-3; D remains unclear. This CDR3 contains 16 residues. Germline V gene sequence: CDR1 SGHTS, CDR2 YDEGEE. With 1 base removed from V and 4 bases from J, the gap between germline ends came to 15 bases. CDR3 in amino acids: CASSLRGSSIGNTIYF. The CDR3 DNA follows: TGTGCCAGCAGCTTGAGAGGGTCCTCGATCGGAAACACCATATATTTT.

V gene TRBV7-2 combines with J gene TRBJ2-7; the match to TRBD2 covers 8 bases. J lost 1 base, V lost 5 bases, and 4 bases had no gene match. The CDR3 loop spans 14 amino acids. CDR1 and CDR2 (germline): SGHTA, FQGNSA. DNA of the CDR3: TGTGCCAGCAGCCTCGGACTAGCATCCTACGAGCAGTACTTC. Its protein is CASSLGLASYEQYF.

This clone was found a few times. J is TRBJ1-5 and V is TRBV2, with D tentatively TRBD1 (5 bases). V lost 8 bases and J 4 bases, leaving 18 bases between the germline ends. The CDR3 covers 15 residues. Germline-derived CDR1 and CDR2 are SNHLY and FYNNEI. The DNA for the CDR3 is TGTGCCAGCCGCCTCGATTATCAGGGTAATCAGCCCCAGCATTTT. As protein: CASRLDYQGNQPQHF.

The V gene is TRBV18, the J gene TRBJ2-3, with D perhaps matching TRBD1 (6 bases). V was trimmed by 6 bases and J by 0 bases, leaving 16 bases between them. CDR1 KGHSH and CDR2 LQKENI come from the germline V gene. The CDR3 covers 16 residues. In DNA form, the CDR3 reads TGTGCCAGCTCTCAGAGAGGACAGTCTAGCACAGATACGCAGTATTTT. Protein: CASSQRGQSSTDTQYF.

J is TRBJ2-7 and V is TRBV7-9; possible D gene TRBD1, 6 bases. Germline V CDR1 and CDR2: SEHNR, FQNEAQ (reference sequence). The CDR3 is made up of 15 amino acids. V lost 1 base, J lost 2 bases, and 12 bases lay in between. DNA for the CDR3: TGTGCCAGCAGCTTAGAGGTCGACAGGACCTACGAGCAGTACTTC. Its protein is CASSLEVDRTYEQYF.

The genes are TRBV12-3 or TRBV12-4 and TRBJ1-1, with a tentative D call TRBD1 (6 bases). This CDR3 comprises 13 residues. Trimming stripped 7 bases from V and 2 bases from J, with 11 bases between. The CDR3 DNA is TGTGCCAGCACCTGGACAGCCAACACTGAAGCTTTCTTT. Amino acid sequence: CASTWTANTEAFF.

J is TRBJ1-6 and V is TRBV20-1, with TRBD1 as a possible D gene (6 bases). Germline V gene lookup returns CDR1 DFQATT and CDR2 SNEGSKA (reference sequence). The CDR3 length is 17 residues. V lost 3 bases, J lost 0 bases, and 15 bases lay in between. This CDR3 is CSASSRQDNSYNSPLHF. The DNA for the CDR3 is TGCAGTGCTAGTTCCCGACAGGACAACTCCTATAATTCACCCCTCCACTTT.

The rearrangement uses TRBV24-1 and TRBJ1-3, with 7 bases aligning to TRBD1. J lost 4 bases, V lost 3 bases, and 2 bases had no gene match. From germline, CDR1 is KGHDR and CDR2 SFDVKD. This CDR3 contains 14 residues. CDR3 in DNA: TGTGCCACCAGTGATACAGGGGCCGGAAACACCATATATTTT. Protein sequence: CATSDTGAGNTIYF.

V usage is TRBV4-3 and J usage is TRBJ1-1, with 9 bases aligning to TRBD1. CDR1 and CDR2 from the germline V gene are LGHNA and YSLEER. The CDR3 runs 15 residues. The V gene end was trimmed by 4 bases and the J gene end by 5 bases; junction bases not matched to a gene: 8. CDR3 bases: TGCGCCAGCAGCCTAGGGACAGGGAGGAGGACTGAAGCTTTCTTT. Its translation is CASSLGTGRRTEAFF.

Regarding this clone: This CDR3 is also generated by other DNA sequences in the sample. The V and J genes are TRBV12-3 or TRBV12-4 and TRBJ1-1; maybe TRBD1 (5 bases). V was shortened by 5 bases and J by 1 base, with 8 bases between the two germline ends. The CDR3 runs to 13 residues. CDR3 protein: CASSKQENTEAFF. CDR3 in DNA: TGTGCCAGCAGTAAACAGGAGAACACTGAAGCTTTCTTT.

This chain links TRBV27 with TRBJ2-2, with 10 nucleotides matching TRBD1. The ends lost 2 bases at V and 5 bases at J; junction bases unmatched: 5. Germline CDR1 MNHEY, CDR2 SMNVEV (reference sequence). This CDR3 contains 16 residues. The CDR3 DNA sequence: TGTGCCAGCAGTTTACCCGGACAGGGGGGAACCGGGGAGCTGTTTTTT. It encodes CASSLPGQGGTGELFF.

The chain couples TRBV6-2 or TRBV6-3 to TRBJ2-1, with 12 positions matching TRBD2. CDR1 MNHEY and CDR2 SVGEGT come from the germline V gene. CDR3 length equals 14 residues. V shed 4 bases, J shed 8 bases, and the junction held 3 bases outside the gene matches. The CDR3 bases are TGTGCCAGCAGTTCTAGCGGGGGGGCCTATGAGCAGTTCTTC. Its translation: CASSSSGGAYEQFF.

The chain joins TRBV30 to TRBJ1-1; a weak D match, TRBD1 (5 bases). The CDR3 covers 13 residues. V lost 2 bases to trimming and J lost 2 bases, with 9 bases between them. Germline V gene lookup returns CDR1 GTSNPN and CDR2 SVGIG (reference sequence). CDR3 in DNA: TGTGCCTGGAGTCAGGACACAAACACTGAAGCTTTCTTT. Protein: CAWSQDTNTEAFF. Together with reference TRBV30 and TRBJ1-1, the CDR3 gives the full variable domain: SQTIHQWPATLVQPVGSPLSLECTVEGTSNPNLYWYRQAAGRGLQLLFYSVGIGQISSEVPQNLSASRPQDRQFILSSKKLLLSDSGFYLCAWSQDTNTEAFFGQGTRLTVV.

J is TRBJ1-6 and V is TRBV19; possibly TRBD1 for D (5 bases). There are 15 residues in the CDR3. The ends were cut back, 6 bases at V and 0 bases at J, with 9 bases in the middle. The germline V gene has CDR1 LNHDA and CDR2 SQIVND (reference sequence). The CDR3 reads CASSRQSSYNSPLHF. The DNA for the CDR3 is TGTGCCAGTAGCCGACAGAGCTCCTATAATTCACCCCTCCACTTT.